The rows below give T cell receptor beta chains drawn from one sample of a study of Ad26.COV2.S vaccination and SARS-CoV-2 variants. Assay: immunoSEQ multiplex PCR; the TCRdb copy retains only in-frame clones and omits some. This sample has approximately 300,000 clones, with about 82% found just once. The specimen was peripheral blood, collected in a trial of Ad26.COV2.S vaccine versus placebo. All receptors derive from a person between 18 and 60 years old who received the Ad26.COV2.S COVID-19 vaccine or a placebo. The CDR3 runs from the conserved cysteine through the conserved F or W. D genes are given only for firm matches. Not all rows give a size; the values are once, few, many and, for expanded clones, a class.

j_call: TRBJ2-3; cdr3_length: 16; d_call: TRBD2; v_call: TRBV5-1; clone_size: few; cdr3_aa: CASSLTSGRDTDTQYF; cdr3_nt: TGCGCCAGCAGCTTAACTAGCGGGCGGGACACAGATACGCAGTATTTT
j_call: TRBJ2-7; cdr3_length: 17; d_call: NA; v_call: TRBV7-9; clone_size: once; cdr3_aa: CASSLASGSSDPREQYF; cdr3_nt: TGTGCCAGCAGCTTAGCTTCCGGCAGCTCCGATCCCCGGGAGCAGTACTTC
j_call: TRBJ2-2; cdr3_length: 15; d_call: NA; v_call: TRBV18; clone_size: NA; cdr3_aa: CASSPAGTAPGELFF; cdr3_nt: TGTGCCAGCTCACCTGCGGGGACGGCACCTGGGGAGCTGTTTTTT
j_call: TRBJ2-3; cdr3_length: 14; d_call: TRBD2; v_call: TRBV10-3; clone_size: once; cdr3_aa: CAIRGLAGADTQYF; cdr3_nt: TGTGCCATCAGAGGACTAGCGGGAGCAGATACGCAGTATTTT
j_call: TRBJ2-1; cdr3_length: 18; d_call: NA; v_call: TRBV11-3; clone_size: NA; cdr3_aa: CASSLGGLFFGGTNEQFF; cdr3_nt: TGTGCCAGCAGCTTAGGGGGCCTATTTTTCGGGGGAACCAATGAGCAGTTCTTC
j_call: TRBJ1-2; cdr3_length: 18; d_call: NA; v_call: TRBV19; clone_size: NA; cdr3_aa: CASSKDDRIPGADYGYTF; cdr3_nt: TGTGCCAGTAGTAAAGACGACAGGATCCCGGGGGCCGACTATGGCTACACCTTC
j_call: TRBJ2-1; cdr3_length: 15; d_call: TRBD2; v_call: TRBV11-2; clone_size: NA; cdr3_aa: CASSLVSGGAGEQFF; cdr3_nt: TGTGCCAGCAGCTTAGTGAGCGGGGGGGCGGGCGAGCAGTTCTTC
j_call: TRBJ1-5; cdr3_length: 15; d_call: NA; v_call: TRBV19; clone_size: NA; cdr3_aa: CASSLDGYLNQPQHF; cdr3_nt: TGTGCCAGTAGCTTGGACGGATACCTCAATCAGCCCCAGCATTTT
j_call: TRBJ2-5; cdr3_length: 17; d_call: TRBD2; v_call: TRBV19; clone_size: few; cdr3_aa: CASSIPPLAGAQETQYF; cdr3_nt: TGTGCCAGTAGTATTCCGCCCTTAGCGGGGGCACAAGAGACCCAGTACTTC
j_call: TRBJ2-7; cdr3_length: 15; d_call: TRBD1; v_call: TRBV2; clone_size: NA; cdr3_aa: CASSPDRGGSYEQYF; cdr3_nt: TGTGCCAGCAGTCCGGACAGGGGGGGTTCCTACGAGCAGTACTTC
j_call: TRBJ1-5; cdr3_length: 20; d_call: NA; v_call: TRBV21-1; clone_size: NA; cdr3_aa: CASSKKRRVPVPYSNQPQHF; cdr3_nt: TGTGCCAGCAGCAAAAAGAGGAGGGTCCCTGTACCCTATAGCAATCAGCCCCAGCATTTT
j_call: TRBJ1-1; cdr3_length: 13; d_call: NA; v_call: TRBV7-9; clone_size: NA; cdr3_aa: CASSYLENTEAFF; cdr3_nt: TGTGCCAGCAGCTATCTAGAGAACACTGAAGCTTTCTTT
j_call: TRBJ2-3; cdr3_length: 16; d_call: TRBD1; v_call: TRBV11-2; clone_size: NA; cdr3_aa: CASSIRTGGSLGTQYF; cdr3_nt: TGTGCCAGCAGCATCAGGACAGGGGGTAGTTTGGGTACGCAGTATTTT
j_call: TRBJ2-7; cdr3_length: 14; d_call: NA; v_call: TRBV5-1; clone_size: few; cdr3_aa: CASSLDRGSYEQYF; cdr3_nt: TGCGCCAGCAGCTTGGATCGCGGTTCCTACGAGCAGTACTTC
j_call: TRBJ2-2; cdr3_length: 15; d_call: TRBD1; v_call: TRBV6-5; clone_size: NA; cdr3_aa: CATTRQGGFAGELFF; cdr3_nt: TGTGCCACTACTAGACAGGGGGGTTTTGCCGGGGAGCTGTTTTTT
j_call: TRBJ1-5; cdr3_length: 15; d_call: TRBD1; v_call: TRBV5-1; clone_size: NA; cdr3_aa: CASSFGDRVGQPQHF; cdr3_nt: TGCGCCAGCAGCTTCGGGGACAGGGTCGGGCAGCCCCAGCATTTT
j_call: TRBJ1-2; cdr3_length: 12; d_call: NA; v_call: TRBV28; clone_size: NA; cdr3_aa: CVISRANYGYTF; cdr3_nt: TGTGTGATATCAAGGGCTAACTATGGCTACACCTTC